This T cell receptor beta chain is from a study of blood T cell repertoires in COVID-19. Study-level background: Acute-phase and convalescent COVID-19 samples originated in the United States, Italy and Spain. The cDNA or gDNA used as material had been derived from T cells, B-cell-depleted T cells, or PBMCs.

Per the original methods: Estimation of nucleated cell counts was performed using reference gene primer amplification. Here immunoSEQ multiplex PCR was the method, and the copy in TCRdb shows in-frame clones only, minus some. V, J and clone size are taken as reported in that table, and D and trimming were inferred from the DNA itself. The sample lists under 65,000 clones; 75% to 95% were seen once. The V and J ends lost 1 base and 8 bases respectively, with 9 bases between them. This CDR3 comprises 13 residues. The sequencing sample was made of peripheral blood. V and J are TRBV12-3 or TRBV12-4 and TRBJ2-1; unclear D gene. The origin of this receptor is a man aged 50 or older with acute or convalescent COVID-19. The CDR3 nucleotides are TGTGCCAGCAGTTTAGAGTTTCGAGATGAGCAGTTCTTC. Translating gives CASSLEFRDEQFF.